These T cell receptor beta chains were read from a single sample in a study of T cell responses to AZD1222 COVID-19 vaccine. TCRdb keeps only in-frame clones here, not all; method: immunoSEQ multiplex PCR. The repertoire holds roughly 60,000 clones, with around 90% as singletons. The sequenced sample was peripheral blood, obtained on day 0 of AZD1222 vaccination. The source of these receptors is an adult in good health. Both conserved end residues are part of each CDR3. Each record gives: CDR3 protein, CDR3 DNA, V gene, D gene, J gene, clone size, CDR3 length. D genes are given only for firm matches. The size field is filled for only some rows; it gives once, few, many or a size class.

CASSSLGSNTEAFF	TGTGCCAGTAGTTCCTTAGGAAGTAACACTGAAGCTTTCTTT	TRBV19	NA	TRBJ1-1	NA	14
CASSPGQISYNEQFF	TGCGCCAGCAGCCCGGGACAGATCTCCTACAATGAGCAGTTCTTC	TRBV5-1	TRBD1	TRBJ2-1	NA	15
CASSGGTGGWYGYTF	TGTGCCAGCTCCGGAGGAACAGGGGGCTGGTATGGCTACACCTTC	TRBV2	TRBD1	TRBJ1-2	NA	15
CASSLGDRSWTEAFF	TGCGCCAGCAGCTTGGGGGACAGATCCTGGACTGAAGCTTTCTTT	TRBV5-1	TRBD1	TRBJ1-1	NA	15
CASSLQSNQPQHF	TGTGCCAGCAGCTTACAAAGCAATCAGCCCCAGCATTTT	TRBV7-9	NA	TRBJ1-5	NA	13
CASSPGTDRNYGYTF	TGTGCCAGCTCACCAGGTACGGACCGTAACTATGGCTACACCTTC	TRBV18	NA	TRBJ1-2	NA	15
CSVGLGQAYEQYF	TGCAGCGTGGGCCTCGGACAGGCCTACGAGCAGTACTTC	TRBV29-1	TRBD1	TRBJ2-7	once	13
CASSHFKWRNAISDQPQHF	TGCGCCAGCAGCCACTTCAAGTGGAGGAACGCGATATCGGATCAGCCCCAGCATTTT	TRBV4-1	NA	TRBJ1-5	NA	19
CASSPKRLSTDTQYF	TGTGCCAGCAGCCCCAAGAGATTAAGCACAGATACGCAGTATTTT	TRBV7-2	NA	TRBJ2-3	NA	15
CASTAFRAGSGEKLFF	TGTGCCAGTACCGCGTTTCGGGCAGGTAGCGGTGAAAAACTGTTTTTT	TRBV19	NA	TRBJ1-4	NA	16
CASSLGQPATNEKLFF	TGTGCCAGCAGCTTAGGACAGCCCGCAACTAATGAAAAACTGTTTTTT	TRBV7-6	NA	TRBJ1-4	few	16
CASSLSLAGGTGELFF	TGCGCCAGCAGCTTGTCGCTAGCGGGGGGCACCGGGGAGCTGTTTTTT	TRBV5-1	TRBD2	TRBJ2-2	NA	16